These T cell receptor beta chains were read from a single sample in a study of T cells in Graves' hyperthyroidism and ophthalmopathy. TCRdb re-called the multiplex PCR reads with MiXCR, one entry per CDR3 protein. The profile covers about 400,000 distinct CDR3 sequences, with under 15% appearing a single time and around a tenth taken by the ten largest. Sequencing used blood. The receptors originated from a woman aged 18-29 years with Graves' hyperthyroidism. The CDR3 runs from the conserved cysteine through the conserved F or W. The D gene is left open where the match is weak. The size of a clone is reported for some rows only, either as once, few or many, or as a class for expanded clones.

length: 15; D: TRBD2; size: few; V: TRBV15; J: TRBJ2-7; CDR3: CASSSTRTSVGEQYF; DNA: TGTGCCTCCTCGAGCACGCGCACTAGCGTTGGGGAGCAGTACTTC
length: 12; D: NA; size: many; V: TRBV30; J: TRBJ1-1; CDR3: CAWSRVGTEAFF; DNA: TGTGCCTGGAGTAGAGTCGGAACTGAAGCTTTCTTT
length: 14; D: TRBD1; size: many; V: TRBV5-1; J: TRBJ2-7; CDR3: CASSPTGEDYEQYF; DNA: TGCGCCAGCAGCCCGACAGGGGAGGACTACGAGCAGTACTTC
length: 14; D: NA; size: many; V: TRBV18; J: TRBJ1-1; CDR3: CASSPWRTPTEAFF; DNA: TGTGCCAGCTCACCCTGGAGAACACCCACTGAAGCTTTCTTT
length: 18; D: NA; size: few; V: TRBV5-1; J: TRBJ1-6; CDR3: CASSLRDPHSADNSPLHF; DNA: TGCGCCAGCAGCTTGCGGGACCCTCACTCGGCGGATAATTCACCCCTCCACTTT
length: 17; D: NA; size: many; V: TRBV5-1; J: TRBJ2-2; CDR3: CASSRAKDILNTGELFF; DNA: TGCGCCAGCAGCCGCGCCAAGGACATCCTAAACACCGGGGAGCTGTTTTTT
length: 16; D: NA; size: few; V: TRBV5-6; J: TRBJ1-2; CDR3: CASSPKGGPANYGYTF; DNA: TGTGCCAGCAGCCCGAAGGGCGGGCCCGCCAACTATGGCTACACCTTC
length: 12; D: NA; size: many; V: TRBV29-1; J: TRBJ1-2; CDR3: CSVPPREGGYTF; DNA: TGCAGCGTGCCCCCCAGGGAAGGGGGCTACACCTTC
length: 15; D: TRBD2; size: many; V: TRBV27; J: TRBJ2-5; CDR3: CASSLLAGGEETQYF; DNA: TGTGCCAGCAGTTTATTAGCGGGAGGCGAAGAGACCCAGTACTTC
length: 15; D: TRBD2; size: many; V: TRBV11-2; J: TRBJ2-1; CDR3: CASSPPGGSVNEQFF; DNA: TGTGCCAGCAGCCCCCCCGGCGGGAGTGTAAATGAGCAGTTCTTC
length: 20; D: NA; size: many; V: TRBV7-9; J: TRBJ1-1; CDR3: CASSRHAPGARVLIGTEAFF; DNA: TGTGCCAGCAGCCGCCATGCCCCCGGGGCGAGGGTCCTAATAGGCACTGAAGCTTTCTTT
length: 20; D: TRBD1; size: NA; V: TRBV20-1; J: TRBJ1-2; CDR3: CSASESHWDRGIFVDYGYTF; DNA: TGCAGTGCTAGCGAATCTCACTGGGACAGGGGTATATTCGTTGACTATGGCTACACCTTC
length: 15; D: TRBD1; size: NA; V: TRBV6-1; J: TRBJ2-1; CDR3: CASSSPRTGGGEQFF; DNA: TGTGCCAGCAGCTCACCTCGGACAGGGGGCGGTGAGCAGTTCTTC
length: 15; D: TRBD1; size: few; V: TRBV18; J: TRBJ2-7; CDR3: CASSPPSGQGYEQYF; DNA: TGTGCCAGCTCCCCACCCTCGGGACAGGGTTACGAGCAGTACTTC
length: 13; D: TRBD2; size: once; V: TRBV12-3/TRBV12-4; J: TRBJ2-1; CDR3: CASNPLGGDEQFF; DNA: TGTGCCAGCAATCCATTGGGAGGGGATGAGCAGTTCTTC
length: 13; D: NA; size: many; V: TRBV3-1; J: TRBJ2-1; CDR3: CASSQSQNNEQFF; DNA: TGTGCCAGCAGCCAAAGCCAGAACAATGAGCAGTTCTTC
length: 13; D: NA; size: few; V: TRBV6-1; J: TRBJ1-6; CDR3: CASRWGSDSPLHF; DNA: TGTGCCAGCAGATGGGGATCGGATTCACCCCTCCACTTT
length: 15; D: NA; size: few; V: TRBV3-1; J: TRBJ2-3; CDR3: CASRKIQSSTDTQYF; DNA: TGTGCCAGCAGAAAAATACAATCTAGCACAGATACGCAGTATTTT
length: 16; D: TRBD2; size: NA; V: TRBV13; J: TRBJ2-7; CDR3: CASSARLAGVEYEQYF; DNA: TGTGCCAGCAGCGCCCGACTAGCGGGAGTTGAATACGAGCAGTACTTC
length: 15; D: NA; size: many; V: TRBV18; J: TRBJ1-2; CDR3: CASSPDSSTDYGYTF; DNA: TGTGCCAGCTCACCGGACAGTTCTACCGACTATGGCTACACCTTC
length: 17; D: TRBD2; size: many; V: TRBV20-1; J: TRBJ2-7; CDR3: CSASSNQISGRIYEQYF; DNA: TGCAGTGCTAGCTCAAATCAGATTAGCGGGAGGATCTACGAGCAGTACTTC
length: 11; D: NA; size: many; V: TRBV6-1; J: TRBJ2-1; CDR3: CASSENNEQFF; DNA: TGTGCCAGCAGTGAGAACAATGAGCAGTTCTTC
length: 15; D: NA; size: many; V: TRBV6-1; J: TRBJ1-1; CDR3: CASSGRGSLNTEAFF; DNA: TGTGCCAGCAGTGGACGAGGTTCCCTGAACACTGAAGCTTTCTTT
length: 17; D: TRBD1; size: NA; V: TRBV19; J: TRBJ1-2; CDR3: CASSIGAGTDNNYGYTF; DNA: TGTGCCAGTAGTATAGGGGCCGGGACAGATAACAACTATGGCTACACCTTC
length: 13; D: NA; size: many; V: TRBV15; J: TRBJ2-1; CDR3: CATSIESYNEQFF; DNA: TGTGCCACCAGCATTGAATCCTACAATGAGCAGTTCTTC
length: 16; D: NA; size: few; V: TRBV6-2/TRBV6-3; J: TRBJ1-4; CDR3: CASSSGRMGGDEKLFF; DNA: TGTGCCAGCAGTTCGGGCAGGATGGGAGGAGATGAAAAACTGTTTTTT
length: 13; D: TRBD1; size: many; V: TRBV5-6; J: TRBJ1-1; CDR3: CASSLGPGQGGFF; DNA: TGTGCCAGCAGCTTGGGGCCGGGACAGGGTGGTTTCTTT
length: 17; D: NA; size: many; V: TRBV12-3/TRBV12-4; J: TRBJ2-3; CDR3: CASSFRNHGGRADTQYF; DNA: TGTGCCAGCAGTTTCCGGAATCATGGGGGGCGCGCAGATACGCAGTATTTT
length: 14; D: NA; size: many; V: TRBV20-1; J: TRBJ2-7; CDR3: CSATVGPLSGEQYF; DNA: TGCAGTGCTACTGTCGGTCCACTTTCGGGGGAGCAGTACTTC
length: 13; D: NA; size: many; V: TRBV28; J: TRBJ2-7; CDR3: CASSTSSPYEQYF; DNA: TGTGCCAGCTCCACTTCGAGTCCCTACGAGCAGTACTTC
length: 13; D: NA; size: NA; V: TRBV2; J: TRBJ1-1; CDR3: CASSEPMNTEAFF; DNA: TGTGCCAGCAGTGAGCCCATGAACACTGAAGCTTTCTTT
length: 14; D: NA; size: many; V: TRBV9; J: TRBJ1-6; CDR3: CASSVEGSGSPLHF; DNA: TGTGCCAGCAGCGTAGAGGGGTCGGGTTCACCCCTCCACTTT
length: 12; D: NA; size: many; V: TRBV6-1; J: TRBJ2-7; CDR3: CASSEQQYEQYF; DNA: TGTGCCAGCAGTGAACAACAGTACGAGCAGTACTTC
length: 15; D: TRBD2; size: many; V: TRBV5-1; J: TRBJ2-1; CDR3: CASTSGTSGYNEQFF; DNA: TGCGCCAGCACCTCCGGGACTAGCGGTTACAATGAGCAGTTCTTC
length: 13; D: NA; size: few; V: TRBV15; J: TRBJ1-4; CDR3: CATNRDVREKLFF; DNA: TGTGCCACCAACCGAGACGTAAGGGAAAAACTGTTTTTT
length: 13; D: NA; size: few; V: TRBV7-7; J: TRBJ2-2; CDR3: CASGLNRPGELFF; DNA: TGTGCTAGCGGATTGAACAGACCCGGGGAGCTGTTTTTT
length: 14; D: NA; size: many; V: TRBV20-1; J: TRBJ1-5; CDR3: CSTLTGHSNQPQHF; DNA: TGCAGTACGCTTACCGGGCATAGCAATCAGCCCCAGCATTTT
length: 12; D: NA; size: many; V: TRBV2; J: TRBJ2-2; CDR3: CASSNGAGELFF; DNA: TGTGCCAGCAGTAACGGCGCCGGGGAGCTGTTTTTT
length: 15; D: NA; size: many; V: TRBV15; J: TRBJ2-1; CDR3: CATSNRDSYRNEQFF; DNA: TGTGCCACCAGCAACCGGGACTCATACAGGAATGAGCAGTTCTTC
length: 15; D: TRBD2; size: many; V: TRBV28; J: TRBJ2-4; CDR3: CASSLWREGRNIQYF; DNA: TGTGCCAGCAGTCTATGGCGGGAGGGGAGAAACATTCAGTACTTC